This TCR beta chain stems from a study of cytomegalovirus exposure and HLA in healthy donors (dated by TCRdb to about 2017). For the wider study: In an earlier analysis of some 610 of the donors, 276 Gb of sequence data and 90 million to 120 million unique TCR beta sequences from some 170 million T cells were reported. A separate validation cohort of roughly 130 different subjects was used in addition to the 666-subject first cohort. An early release covering over 500 HLA-typed donors comprised about 310 gigabases of sequencing data and roughly 86 million unique TCR sequences. To predict cytomegalovirus infection status, the study brought together high-throughput TCR immunosequencing, statistical association of individual TCRs with disease status, and machine learning. Typing coverage differed by locus: A, B, C, DRB1 and DQB1 were typed in roughly 620-640 donors, DQA1 in 500 to 550, DPA1 in 600 to 610, and DPB1 in about 450. Rather than using new phenotypic data, the later analysis identified candidate immune exposures from TCR beta sequences and from how often those sequences occurred across donors. To study patterns of TCR occurrence, a later analysis re-analyzed previously published TCR beta repertoires from 550 to 800 donors and added high-resolution HLA genotyping. The study aimed to test whether cataloging public T cell receptors could reveal signatures of past pathogen exposure. Among the approximately 430 genotyped donors, about 83% belonged to the genetic ancestry cluster associated with self-reported Caucasian donors. HLA typing covered class I and class II loci at four-digit resolution. Among several hundred genotyped donors of the cohort, an average of approximately 220,000 unique TCR beta nucleotide sequences was sequenced per donor, of which approximately 19% were non-productive. A later genetic analysis used genome-wide SNP genotypes for about three fifths of the 666 donors, treating that subset as a discovery cohort. A handful of DR-DQ haplotypes were handled as single units for association and clustering because linkage in the cohort was strong. To decide whether each TCR beta V gene segment behaved as functional or pseudogenic, an earlier analysis of some 570 of the donors relied on high-throughput TCR beta sequencing. Donor age, sex, ethnicity and CMV serostatus were compiled alongside the repertoire data. The study used immunosequencing to profile the T cell repertoires of 666 subjects and linked those repertoires to cytomegalovirus serostatus. Every repertoire in the discovery cohort had been generated on one and the same sequencing platform.

The CDR3 spans 14 residues, from the cysteine through the phenylalanine. Here the CDR3 DNA is all that survives: 42 bases in frame from base 1. Trimming takes 7 bases from V and 0 bases from J, and the germline ends sit 10 bases apart. For CDR1 and CDR2, the germline V gene lists MGHDK and SYGVNS. This clone was recorded a few times. Its specific antigen is unknown. Per-base qualities were not stored, and no clone one base away is much larger. General findings and caveats noted by the study authors: At a false discovery rate of 0.05, a later analysis linked 16,000 or so TCR beta sequences to specific HLA alleles. Presence/absence analyses assumed roughly uniform sequencing depth across donors, an assumption that may not hold. The classifier was reported to diagnose cytomegalovirus status with high specificity and sensitivity in both the original and validation cohorts. In a later genetic analysis, fewer N-insertions in productive TCRs were reported among donors in an Asian-associated ancestry cluster than the roughly 640-donor mean. A later analysis found that HLA-associated TCR beta chains were more clonally expanded and had lower generation probabilities than equally common non-associated chains. A further reported finding was that TCR beta sequences accurately predicted the HLA-A and HLA-B alleles for most subjects in the first cohort. Several of the top co-occurrence clusters appeared to be linked to parvovirus B19, influenza, CMV and Epstein-Barr virus, according to a later analysis. A later analysis found that most CMV-associated TCR beta chains appeared HLA-restricted, with HLA associations seemingly driven largely by CMV exposure. Because some donors lacked HLA typing at each locus, the association tests relied only on the typed subset. Broadly in line with IMGT annotations, most TCR beta V segments showed up in productive rearrangements about 87% or about 30% of the time in an earlier analysis of roughly 590 of the donors. Roughly 15 rarely observed V segments, including chromosome 9 orphons, were excluded from the earlier analysis of just under 600 of the donors because counts were too low. In this cohort, only TCR beta chains were sequenced, and detectable features were limited by the absence of alpha or paired-chain data. When HLA alleles, especially DR and DQ, strongly co-occurred, TCR associations were difficult to assign to individual alleles. For the cohort, immune exposure information was limited to CMV serostatus. It was suggested by the authors that the approach could potentially be generalized to other disease states and immunological phenotypes. Linkage disequilibrium might explain the correlated functional status among segregating V segments, but an unknown experimental factor could not be excluded. A later genetic analysis associated a missense DCLRE1C variant with V-gene and J-gene trimming of TCR beta chains, and an independent cohort replicated the association. Most TCR sequences were observed very rarely across donors, whereas some public TCRs were present in many individuals. Because the 87-base-pair reads could not distinguish some IMGT-functional V segments, including TRBV6-2 and TRBV6-3, those segments were excluded. The study gave a list of about 150 TCR beta chains associated with cytomegalovirus. A cluster of highly shared sequence variants was judged likely to be a technical artifact of the sequencing pipeline. In vitro tests confirmed that a few of the cytomegalovirus-associated TCR beta chains recognize cytomegalovirus antigens. In a later analysis, the rate of TCR association differed among HLA loci, with DRB1 alleles having the most associated TCRs and HLA-C alleles having the fewest.

The cohort comprised fewer than 750 healthy bone marrow donors. At the time of sampling, every cohort member was nominally healthy, though immune exposures that went unrecorded were likely present. The donor was CMV seronegative and was included in the group of under 450 seronegative cohort members. A peripheral blood sample was provided by each donor, and peripheral blood mononuclear cells were used for TCR beta sequencing. The Qiagen DNeasy Blood Extraction Kit was used to extract genomic DNA from the blood cell samples. Library preparation was by the immunoSEQ multiplex PCR assay. The multiplex PCR relied on a mix of 60 forward primers for TCR Vbeta segments and 13 reverse primers for TCR Jbeta segments. Amplification of the CDR3 region of rearranged TCR beta genes was performed with a multiplex PCR assay on genomic DNA. The amplified TCR beta libraries were sequenced on the Illumina HiSeq System as 87-base-pair reads. The paper's data handling went like this. Across the 666 repertoires, a later analysis counted tens of millions of unique TCR beta chains, around 10 million of which were shared by at least two donors. A nearest-neighbor algorithm error-corrected the raw reads and collapsed the reads into unique sequences, merging closely related sequences to remove PCR and sequencing errors. To assign V, D and J gene segments, CDR3 sequences were aligned to IMGT reference sequences. For a sequence to be retained, a match of at least six nucleotides to both a V gene segment and a J gene segment was required. A rearrangement was called productive if the CDR3 had no stop codons and remained in frame with V and J, and every other rearrangement was called non-productive. Following IMGT convention, CDR3 was defined as the stretch from the second conserved V-encoded cysteine to the conserved J-encoded phenylalanine. The earlier analysis of 500 to 650 of the donors excluded any sequence lacking an unambiguous match to a single V gene segment. In an earlier analysis of approximately 550 of the donors, V segments were called functional above 56.7% productive rearrangements and were called segregating when the between-donor standard deviation exceeded 5%. To diagnose cytomegalovirus status from the catalog of TCR beta chain sequences, a statistical classification framework was built. In a later analysis, V and J genes were assigned by comparing TCR nucleotide sequences against IMGT/GENE-DB human TR gene sequences. In a later analysis, CDR3 sequences and most-parsimonious VDJ recombination scenarios were assigned using the TCRdist pipeline. In a later analysis, every TCR beta chain was defined by the combination of its CDR3 amino acid sequence and its V-gene family, and reads without a unique V-gene family were dropped. In a later analysis, around 650 highly shared, low-generation-probability nucleotide sequences were removed to address suspected cross-contamination and a sequencing artifact. In a later analysis, a clonal expansion index was calculated for each public chain from normalized within-repertoire ranks of inferred template counts. A later analysis computed generation probabilities with a VDJ recombination model fitted to out-of-frame rearrangements, and checked the results against IGoR. In a later analysis, hypergeometric tests were used to score TCR-TCR, TCR-HLA and TCR-CMV co-occurrence, with a repertoire-size bias correction applied to TCR pairs. A later analysis estimated false discovery rates by permuting HLA or CMV assignments 20 times. A later analysis grouped co-occurring TCRs with DBSCAN, adding TCRdist sequence similarity when clustering within HLA-allele-positive subsets. Co-occurrence clustering excluded repertoires with fewer than 30,000 or more than 120,000 public chains, plus five with anomalous nucleotide sharing. Drawn from immuneACCESS, this table holds only the in-frame rearrangements with V and J called that TCRdb kept. Clones are partly lost; checked studies trace under half to an unresolved V gene and leave the rest unexplained. The DNA gave D and trimming, while V, J and clone size come from that table. The sample data list 130,000 or so clones, and roughly four fifths of these were observed just once. Of the sample, around 1.7% is held by the ten largest clones.

The receptor chain draws on TRBV25-1 and TRBJ1-5; TRBD1 is perhaps the D gene, given 6 matching bases. The TCR originated in a female donor in good health and CMV-seronegative. The source material was PBMCs. The CDR3 reads CASMGQNSNQPQHF. The sequenced DNA: TGTGCCAGCATGGGACAAAATAGCAATCAGCCCCAGCATTTT. This CDR3, with the reference TRBV25-1 and TRBJ1-5 proteins standing in past its ends, gives the full variable domain EADIYQTPRYLVIGTGKKITLECSQTMGHDKMYWYQQDPGMELHLIHYSYGVNSTEKGDLSSESTVSRIRTEHFPLTLESARPSHTSQYLCASMGQNSNQPQHFGDGTRLSIL.